This is a list of T cell receptor beta chains from one sample in a study of early T cells in non-severe SARS-CoV-2 infection. TCRdb re-derived calls from the 5' RACE reads in MiXCR, one entry per CDR3 protein. The top ten clones hold about 3.6% of a sample with 55,000 to 75,000 distinct CDR3 sequences, about 6% of them seen once. The sequencing here drew on whole blood, taken at baseline. The receptors derive from an adult who was a healthcare worker with PCR-confirmed SARS-CoV-2 infection or an uninfected control (not recorded which). The CDR3 runs from the conserved cysteine through the conserved F or W. D genes are given only for firm matches. Rows may omit the clone size; those that give it use once, few, many or a size class.

clone size: few; D gene: -; V gene: TRBV6-5; J gene: TRBJ1-5; CDR3 protein: CASSRLFNQPQHF; CDR3 DNA: TGTGCCAGCAGCCGGCTTTTCAATCAGCCCCAGCATTTT
clone size: many; D gene: -; V gene: TRBV20-1; J gene: TRBJ2-3; CDR3 protein: CSARDRATAADTQYF; CDR3 DNA: TGCAGTGCTAGAGATCGGGCTACCGCCGCAGATACGCAGTATTTT
clone size: many; D gene: -; V gene: TRBV20-1; J gene: TRBJ2-7; CDR3 protein: CSARGRESFEQYF; CDR3 DNA: TGCAGTGCCAGGGGGCGGGAGAGCTTCGAGCAGTACTTC
clone size: -; D gene: -; V gene: TRBV27; J gene: TRBJ1-5; CDR3 protein: CASSYDSASNQPQHF; CDR3 DNA: TGTGCCAGCAGCTACGACAGCGCCAGCAATCAGCCCCAGCATTTT
clone size: many; D gene: TRBD1; V gene: TRBV6-5; J gene: TRBJ1-2; CDR3 protein: CASSYFLGQSYGYTF; CDR3 DNA: TGTGCCAGCAGTTACTTTTTGGGACAGAGCTATGGCTACACCTTC
clone size: -; D gene: -; V gene: TRBV20-1; J gene: TRBJ2-3; CDR3 protein: CSARQDSTDTQYF; CDR3 DNA: TGCAGTGCTAGGCAGGATAGCACAGATACGCAGTATTTT
clone size: many; D gene: -; V gene: TRBV4-3; J gene: TRBJ2-2; CDR3 protein: CASSQDGGTGTGELFF; CDR3 DNA: TGCGCCAGCAGCCAAGACGGTGGTACGGGAACCGGGGAGCTGTTTTTT
clone size: many; D gene: -; V gene: TRBV7-2; J gene: TRBJ2-3; CDR3 protein: CASSLVRRVTDTQYF; CDR3 DNA: TGTGCCAGCAGCTTAGTAAGGAGGGTCACAGATACGCAGTATTTT
clone size: -; D gene: -; V gene: TRBV6-6; J gene: TRBJ1-1; CDR3 protein: CASSYIRGTEAFF; CDR3 DNA: TGTGCCAGCAGTTACATCAGGGGCACTGAAGCTTTCTTT
clone size: many; D gene: -; V gene: TRBV29-1; J gene: TRBJ2-1; CDR3 protein: CSVQDRISYNEQFF; CDR3 DNA: TGCAGCGTCCAAGACAGGATCTCCTACAATGAGCAGTTCTTC
clone size: -; D gene: TRBD1; V gene: TRBV12-3/TRBV12-4; J gene: TRBJ2-1; CDR3 protein: CASSFRDSLGNEQFF; CDR3 DNA: TGTGCCAGCAGTTTCCGGGACAGCCTGGGCAATGAGCAGTTCTTC
clone size: many; D gene: -; V gene: TRBV10-1; J gene: TRBJ2-3; CDR3 protein: CASSESEGGLTDTQYF; CDR3 DNA: TGCGCCAGCAGTGAGTCGGAGGGCGGTCTCACAGATACGCAGTATTTT
clone size: many; D gene: TRBD1; V gene: TRBV4-1; J gene: TRBJ1-1; CDR3 protein: CASSYGQGAVISEAFF; CDR3 DNA: TGCGCCAGCAGCTATGGACAGGGGGCCGTGATATCTGAAGCTTTCTTT
clone size: few; D gene: -; V gene: TRBV5-1; J gene: TRBJ2-3; CDR3 protein: CASSVAESTDTQYF; CDR3 DNA: TGCGCCAGCAGCGTCGCGGAAAGCACAGATACGCAGTATTTT
clone size: many; D gene: -; V gene: TRBV4-2; J gene: TRBJ2-3; CDR3 protein: CASSQDGARNTDTQYF; CDR3 DNA: TGTGCCAGCAGCCAAGATGGGGCTCGAAACACAGATACGCAGTATTTT
clone size: many; D gene: TRBD1; V gene: TRBV20-1; J gene: TRBJ2-7; CDR3 protein: CSAGRDRGRMVGEYF; CDR3 DNA: TGCAGTGCTGGCCGGGACAGGGGGCGAATGGTAGGGGAGTACTTC
clone size: few; D gene: -; V gene: TRBV16; J gene: TRBJ2-7; CDR3 protein: CASSQGGFSYEQYF; CDR3 DNA: TGTGCCAGCAGCCAGGGGGGTTTCTCCTACGAGCAGTACTTC
clone size: -; D gene: -; V gene: TRBV7-9; J gene: TRBJ2-3; CDR3 protein: CASSVRTPSTDTQYF; CDR3 DNA: TGTGCCAGCAGCGTACGGACCCCTAGCACAGATACGCAGTATTTT
clone size: many; D gene: -; V gene: TRBV11-3; J gene: TRBJ2-1; CDR3 protein: CASSLDETGYQFF; CDR3 DNA: TGTGCCAGCAGCTTAGATGAGACGGGATATCAGTTCTTC
clone size: many; D gene: -; V gene: TRBV20-1; J gene: TRBJ1-5; CDR3 protein: CSARVGVESAPQHF; CDR3 DNA: TGCAGTGCTAGAGTAGGCGTAGAAAGCGCGCCCCAGCATTTT
clone size: many; D gene: -; V gene: TRBV20-1; J gene: TRBJ2-5; CDR3 protein: CSAPRNIQETQYF; CDR3 DNA: TGCAGTGCTCCTAGGAATATCCAAGAGACCCAGTACTTC
clone size: many; D gene: -; V gene: TRBV18; J gene: TRBJ2-7; CDR3 protein: CASSPRGGALSYEQYF; CDR3 DNA: TGTGCCAGCTCACCTCGAGGAGGCGCCCTATCCTACGAGCAGTACTTC
clone size: few; D gene: -; V gene: TRBV15; J gene: TRBJ2-1; CDR3 protein: CATSSPSHNEQFF; CDR3 DNA: TGTGCCACCAGCAGTCCCAGTCACAATGAGCAGTTCTTC
clone size: few; D gene: -; V gene: TRBV20-1; J gene: TRBJ2-1; CDR3 protein: CSAPPRGGAYNEQFF; CDR3 DNA: TGCAGTGCTCCTCCCCGGGGCGGAGCCTACAATGAGCAGTTCTTC
clone size: few; D gene: TRBD2; V gene: TRBV7-8; J gene: TRBJ2-4; CDR3 protein: CASSALAGESIQYF; CDR3 DNA: TGTGCCAGCAGCGCACTAGCGGGAGAGAGCATTCAGTACTTC
clone size: -; D gene: TRBD1; V gene: TRBV18; J gene: TRBJ1-1; CDR3 protein: CASASGTAMNTEAFF; CDR3 DNA: TGTGCCAGCGCTTCCGGGACAGCCATGAACACTGAAGCTTTCTTT
clone size: few; D gene: TRBD2; V gene: TRBV7-2; J gene: TRBJ2-5; CDR3 protein: CASSFRLAAPRQETQYF; CDR3 DNA: TGTGCCAGCAGCTTTCGGCTAGCGGCACCCCGACAAGAGACCCAGTACTTC
clone size: many; D gene: -; V gene: TRBV4-1; J gene: TRBJ2-7; CDR3 protein: CASSQGAVFEQYF; CDR3 DNA: TGCGCCAGCAGCCAAGGAGCGGTCTTCGAGCAGTACTTC